The present T cell receptor beta chain was sequenced within a study of CD8 T cells in ankylosing spondylitis. The junction had 2 bases not matched to a gene; V was cut back by 4 bases and J by 4 bases. Looked up from germline, CDR1 is SGHRS and CDR2 is YFSETQ. The CDR3 is 12 amino acids. Study-level points and caveats: A TCR beta motif of eight highly homologous variants appeared characteristic of ankylosing spondylitis blood.

This clonotype showed up many times. Its antigen is currently unknown. TCRdb reanalysed the 5' RACE reads using MiXCR and keeps one entry per CDR3 protein. Here the sample spans around 890,000 distinct CDR3 sequences, approximately 12% being singletons. The receptor comes from a male donor with ankylosing spondylitis. Sequenced input: blood, either unsorted or a sorted T cell fraction (not recorded which). The chain joins TRBV5-1 to TRBJ2-7; 7 nucleotides line up with TRBD1. CDR3 loop: CASSEDRYEQYF. As DNA, the CDR3 is TGCGCCAGCAGCGAGGACAGGTACGAGCAGTACTTC.